These 15 T cell receptor beta chains originate from one sample sequenced in a study of T cells after yellow fever vaccination (dated by TCRdb to about 2019). This specimen's treatment or condition label, per the study, means: live attenuated yellow fever vaccine strain. The library came from 5' RACE. Sequencing relied on an Illumina NovaSeq 6000. The raw public reads went through TCRdb reprocessing: fastp at Q25, MiXCR clone calling, in-frame beta chains kept. Rows with a matching CDR3 protein are joined into one entry that keeps the most common DNA and genes. The table for this sample lists fewer than 350,000 distinct CDR3 sequences; approximately 4.3% of them were counted only once. Together, the top ten hold just under 20% of the sample. Sequencing was performed on PBMCs, taken 15 days after the yellow fever booster vaccination. All receptors derive from a man aged 18 to 35 who received the YFV17D yellow fever vaccine.

V is TRBV6-5 and J is TRBJ2-2; D is possibly TRBD1 (5 bases). CDR1 MNHEY and CDR2 SVGAGI come from the germline V gene. Between the trimmed V and J ends, which lost 8 bases and 1 base, there was a span of 20 bases. This CDR3 region has 17 residues. The DNA for the CDR3 is TGTGCCAGCTCCTGGCGGACCGGACACCTGAACACCGGGGAGCTGTTTTTT. Protein: CASSWRTGHLNTGELFF.

This clonotype was recorded at least ten times. The chain combines TRBV7-2 with TRBJ2-5, with TRBD1 matching over 9 bases. V lost 5 bases to trimming and J lost 5 bases; unmatched junction nucleotides: 9. Germline assignment: CDR1 SGHTA and CDR2 FQGNSA. The CDR3 has 15 amino acids. The CDR3: CASSLRQGEMETQYF. The CDR3 nucleotides are TGTGCCAGCAGCCTGAGACAGGGGGAGATGGAGACCCAGTACTTC.

The chain links TRBV3-1 to TRBJ2-3; D is unclear. Per germline, CDR1 LGHDT and CDR2 YNNKEL (reference sequence). The CDR3 spans 13 residues. V was cut by 2 bases and J by 1 base, with 4 bases left in between. CDR3 in amino acids: CASSQWGTDTQYF. The DNA of the CDR3 is TGTGCCAGCAGCCAATGGGGCACAGATACGCAGTATTTT.

This clonotype was recorded many times. The rearrangement uses TRBV4-3 and TRBJ2-5, with D maybe TRBD2 (6 bases). V was cut by 5 bases and J by 5 bases, with 12 bases left in between. Germline V gene lookup returns CDR1 LGHNA and CDR2 YSLEER. The CDR3 sequence is 13 residues long. CDR3 sequence (DNA): TGCGCCAGCAGCGAGGAAGGGAGGGAGACCCAGTACTTC. As protein: CASSEEGRETQYF.

This clonotype came up many times. The V call is TRBV6-2 or TRBV6-3, the J call TRBJ2-7; possible D gene TRBD2, 7 bases. The V gene's germline CDR1 is MNHEY and CDR2 SVGEGT. The CDR3 consists of 14 residues. With 7 bases removed from V and 0 bases from J, the gap between germline ends came to 13 bases. The CDR3 reads CASTGRGHSYEQYV. In DNA, the CDR3 is TGTGCCAGCACAGGGCGGGGGCACTCCTACGAGCAGTACGTC.

The J gene is TRBJ2-7, the V gene TRBV28; TRBD1 is a possible D gene (5 bases). The germline CDR1 and CDR2 sequences are MDHEN and SYDVKM. Trimming pared 3 bases from V and 2 bases from J, leaving 11 bases between. The CDR3 sequence is 14 residues long. CDR3 loop: CASSLGPYTYEQYV. The CDR3 DNA reads as TGTGCCAGCAGTTTGGGGCCTTACACCTACGAGCAGTACGTC.

In regard to this clonotype: A much larger clone differs from this one at a single base, so this may be a read error. This chain connects TRBV20-1 to TRBJ2-1; TRBD2 agrees at 12 bases. This CDR3 is built from 16 residues. CDR1 and CDR2 (germline): DFQATT, SNEGSKA (reference sequence). V shed 3 bases and J 13 bases; nucleotides not matched to a gene: 16. CDR3 protein: CSARGTSGGTLSDQFF. The CDR3 nucleotides read TGCAGTGCTAGGGGCACTAGCGGGGGGACCCTAAGTGACCAGTTCTTC.

CDR3 loop: CASSAGLNSYEQYF. The CDR3 region has the DNA TGTGCCAGCAGCGCCGGCCTAAATTCCTACGAGCAGTACTTC. The chain joins TRBV9 to TRBJ2-7; D gene ambiguous. The CDR3 has 14 residues. In germline, CDR1 is SGDLS, CDR2 YYNGEE. The V end was cut by 3 bases, the J end by 1 base, with 11 bases between.

V gene TRBV6-2 or TRBV6-3 combines with J gene TRBJ2-7; no clear D. V was cut by 2 bases and J by 6 bases, with 8 bases left in between. CDR3 length: 12 amino acids. Per the germline V gene, CDR1 is MNHEY and CDR2 is SVGEGT. CDR3 nucleotides: TGTGCCAGCAGTTACGGAAGAACCGAGCAGTACGTC. This encodes CASSYGRTEQYV.

This clonotype was found a few times. The V gene is TRBV7-8, the J gene TRBJ2-5; 10 nucleotides line up with TRBD2. V gave up 4 bases and J gave up 1 base; unmatched junction bases: 15. Germline-derived CDR1 and CDR2 are SGHVS and FQNEAQ. The CDR3 covers 19 residues. The CDR3 region has the DNA TGTGCCAGCAGCTCCTCCGGGACTAGCGAACCCGGAACCCAAGAGACCCAGTACTTC. Translation gives CASSSSGTSEPGTQETQYF.

This clonotype was counted between two and nine times. The chain joins TRBV6-2 or TRBV6-3 to TRBJ2-3; TRBD2 agrees at 11 bases. The germline V gene encodes CDR1 MNHEY and CDR2 SVGEGT. The junction had 12 bases not matched to a gene; V was cut back by 9 bases and J by 7 bases. This CDR3 spans 15 amino acids. For the CDR3, the DNA is TGTGCCAGTAACCTCCTGACTAGCGGGGACAATACGCAGTATTTT. Translated: CASNLLTSGDNTQYF.

The rearrangement uses TRBV10-3 and TRBJ1-2; D gene uncertain. The V end was cut by 2 bases, the J end by 8 bases, with 12 bases between. Germline V gene lookup returns CDR1 ENHRY and CDR2 SYGVKD. This CDR3 has 13 residues. The CDR3 DNA reads as TGTGCCATCAGTGAGGCGTTAGATCCCGGCTACACCTTC. Translated, it gives CAISEALDPGYTF.

This clonotype has ten or more counts. V gene TRBV6-5 combines with J gene TRBJ2-1; D gene uncertain. From germline, CDR1 is MNHEY and CDR2 SVGAGI. This CDR3 contains 14 residues. V was trimmed by 3 bases and J by 9 bases, leaving 15 bases between them. The CDR3 protein is CASSYGNVGGEQFF. The CDR3 region has the DNA TGTGCCAGCAGTTATGGTAACGTGGGCGGTGAGCAGTTCTTC.

The V and J genes are TRBV13 and TRBJ2-7; 8 nucleotides agree with TRBD1. This CDR3 contains 14 residues. Germline CDR1 and CDR2: PRHDT and FYEKMQ (reference sequence). The V gene end was trimmed by 6 bases and the J gene end by 6 bases; junction bases not matched to a gene: 10. This chain's CDR3 is CASRSRGRRPEQYF. The CDR3 region has the DNA TGTGCCAGCAGGAGCAGGGGGCGGCGGCCCGAGCAGTACTTC.

The chain links TRBV7-9 to TRBJ1-1, with a possible D match to TRBD1 (5 bases). Germline CDR1 reads SEHNR; CDR2 reads FQNEAQ (reference sequence). The CDR3 contains 13 residues. Trimming pared 11 bases from V and 0 bases from J, leaving 13 bases between. CDR3 residues: CAVGEGMNTEAFF. The CDR3 DNA sequence: TGTGCCGTGGGGGAAGGGATGAACACTGAAGCTTTCTTT.